These 30 T cell receptor beta chains came from one sample sequenced in a study of spatial heterogeneity in lung cancer. TCRdb recomputed calls from the 5' RACE reads with MiXCR, one row per CDR3 protein. Of 8,500 to 10,000 distinct CDR3 sequences detected, about 54% appear once; the ten largest clones hold around 26%. These TCRs are of unknown antigen specificity. Study-wide results and caveats: Within tumors, counts of expanded alpha and beta TCRs tracked tumor mutation counts.

Regarding time point: sample taken at primary tumor resection. Here the sequenced sample was lung tumor tissue, taken at surgery. These receptors were obtained from a female donor with early-stage non-small cell lung cancer.

Comment on this clonotype: Little can be read into the size of this beta chain, an off-target read in a library designed for alpha chains. This chain connects TRBV20-1 to TRBJ2-1; the D is unclear. V shed 6 bases and J shed 7 bases, with 13 bases lying between them. The CDR3 runs 12 residues. Germline CDR1 DFQATT, CDR2 SNEGSKA (reference sequence). The CDR3: CSAPRGWNEQFF. For the CDR3, the DNA is TGCAGTGCCCCTCGAGGATGGAATGAGCAGTTCTTC.

Note on this clonotype: This beta chain came through as a stray read in a library set up for alpha chains, and its size says little. The genes are TRBV12-3 or TRBV12-4 and TRBJ2-7, with 9 bases lining up with TRBD1. The CDR3 is made up of 14 amino acids. The V and J ends lost 5 bases and 7 bases, in that order; junction bases with no gene match: 9. In DNA form, the CDR3 reads TGTGCCAGCAGTGCCGGGACAGGGAAGTGGGAGCAGTACTTC. This encodes CASSAGTGKWEQYF.

This clonotype appeared a single time. This beta chain came through as a stray read in a library set up for alpha chains, and its size says little. The rearrangement joins TRBV6-1 to TRBJ2-5; 9 bases fit TRBD2. The CDR3 is made up of 13 amino acids. Trimming removed 8 bases from V and 5 bases from J; junction bases left unmatched: 6. The germline gives CDR1 MNHNS, CDR2 SASEGT. The CDR3 nucleotides are TGTGCCAGCCGGCGGGGGGGCAGGGAGACCCAGTACTTC. Its translation is CASRRGGRETQYF.

A word on this clonotype: This beta chain turned up in a library designed for alpha chains; as an off-target read, its abundance says little. The chain has TRBV15 and TRBJ2-4; D possibly corresponds to TRBD1 (6 bases). Germline V lookup: CDR1 LNHNV, CDR2 YYDKDF (reference sequence). V shed 3 bases and J shed 3 bases, with 18 bases lying between them. CDR3 length: 17 amino acids. CDR3 coding DNA: TGTGCCACCAGCAGGGCCCCACAGGGATGGGACAAAAACATTCAGTACTTC. Its protein is CATSRAPQGWDKNIQYF. Full variable domain (missing parts from reference TRBV15 and TRBJ2-4): DAMVIQNPRYQVTQFGKPVTLSCSQTLNHNVMYWYQQKSSQAPKLLFHYYDKDFNNEADTPDNFQSRRPNTSFCFLDIRSPGLGDTAMYLCATSRAPQGWDKNIQYFGAGTRLSVL.

This clonotype was observed a handful of times. This beta chain turned up in a library designed for alpha chains; as an off-target read, its abundance says little. The rearrangement joins TRBV10-2 to TRBJ2-3; no reliable D call. Germline-derived CDR1 and CDR2 are WSHSY and SAAADI. The germline V and J ends were trimmed by 1 base and 2 bases, with 13 bases remaining between them. The CDR3 spans 16 residues. CDR3: CASSEFTSRYTDTQYF. CDR3 bases: TGCGCCAGCAGTGAGTTTACCTCAAGATACACAGATACGCAGTATTTT.

Concerning this clonotype itself: Found in a library prepared for alpha chains, this beta chain is an off-target read, and its abundance has little meaning. This chain links TRBV27 with TRBJ2-4; 10 bases fit TRBD2. Trimming at V came to 6 bases and at J to 4 bases, leaving 3 bases not matched to a gene. This CDR3 is 14 amino acids long. Germline V CDR1 and CDR2: MNHEY, SMNVEV (reference sequence). This CDR3 is CASSRSGGKNIQYF. CDR3 coding DNA: TGTGCCAGCAGCCGTAGCGGGGGGAAAAACATTCAGTACTTC.

A remark on this clonotype: Little can be read into the size of this beta chain, an off-target read in a library designed for alpha chains. The V gene is TRBV5-1, the J gene TRBJ2-5; unclear D gene. The germline gives CDR1 SGHRS, CDR2 YFSETQ. This CDR3 is built from 14 residues. V gave up 1 base and J gave up 5 bases, with 12 bases separating them. In DNA form, the CDR3 reads TGCGCCAGCAGCTTGAGGCAGGCGGCGGAGACCCAGTACTTC. It yields the protein CASSLRQAAETQYF.

Remarks on this clonotype: The size of this beta chain means little, since it is a stray read in a library made for alpha chains. V is TRBV28 and J is TRBJ1-3; D gene unclear. The V gene's germline CDR1 is MDHEN and CDR2 SYDVKM. The CDR3 consists of 14 residues. V was trimmed by 6 bases and J by 0 bases, leaving 9 bases between them. CDR3 nucleotide sequence: TGTGCCAGCAGACCCGGCACCTCTGGAAACACCATATATTTT. It is translated as CASRPGTSGNTIYF.

To note about this clonotype: Within a library made for alpha chains, this beta chain is off target, and its count is uninformative. The V gene is TRBV29-1, the J gene TRBJ1-1; the D is unclear. This CDR3 contains 10 residues. CDR1 and CDR2 (germline): SQVTM, ANQGSEA. The V gene lost 2 bases and the J gene lost 7 bases, with 5 bases spanning the gap. The CDR3 loop is CSVEPNEAFF. Here the CDR3 DNA reads TGCAGCGTTGAACCTAATGAAGCTTTCTTT. Full variable domain (remainder filled in from reference TRBV29-1 and TRBJ1-1): SAVISQKPSRDICQRGTSLTIQCQVDSQVTMMFWYRQQPGQSLTLIATANQGSEATYESGFVIDKFPISRPNLTFSTLTVSNMSPEDSSIYLCSVEPNEAFFGQGTRLTVV.

Of note for this clonotype: The library was built for alpha chains, so this beta chain is an off-target read and its size means little. V is TRBV12-3 or TRBV12-4 and J is TRBJ2-3; D ambiguous. This CDR3 has 12 residues. V lost 5 bases and J lost 4, with 7 bases in between. For the CDR3, the DNA is TGTGCCAGCAGTCCCCGAGCAGATACGCAGTATTTT. The encoded protein is CASSPRADTQYF.

On this clonotype itself: The library was built for alpha chains, so this beta chain is an off-target read and its size means little. V and J are TRBV7-9 and TRBJ2-3, with D perhaps matching TRBD2 (5 bases). V lost 3 bases to trimming and J lost 3 bases, with 7 bases between them. Germline CDR1 is SEHNR and CDR2 is FQNEAQ (reference sequence). The CDR3 is 13 amino acids. The CDR3 protein is CASSFRGTDTQYF. Here the CDR3 DNA reads TGTGCCAGCAGCTTCCGAGGGACAGATACGCAGTATTTT. Full variable domain (remainder filled in from reference TRBV7-9 and TRBJ2-3): DTGVSQNPRHKITKRGQNVTFRCDPISEHNRLYWYRQTLGQGPEFLTYFQNEAQLEKSRLLSDRFSAERPKGSFSTLEIQRTEQGDSAMYLCASSFRGTDTQYFGPGTRLTVL.

Notes on this clonotype: This beta chain is off target for a library built for alpha chains, so its abundance means little. This chain uses TRBV2 with TRBJ2-7, with a tentative D call TRBD1 (6 bases). V was shortened by 7 bases and J by 3 bases, with 16 bases between the two germline ends. Germline V CDR1 and CDR2: SNHLY, FYNNEI. CDR3 length: 14 residues. The CDR3 DNA sequence: TGTGCCAGCAAGAAATGGGGGCGGAACTACGAGCAGTACTTC. It yields the protein CASKKWGRNYEQYF.

As to this clonotype: A library prepared for alpha chains yielded this beta chain as an off-target read; its size is of little meaning. The chain has TRBV20-1 and TRBJ2-7; D could derive from TRBD1 or TRBD2 (5 bases each). CDR1 is DFQATT, CDR2 SNEGSKA, per germline (reference sequence). The CDR3 spans 13 residues. V lost 3 bases to trimming and J lost 0 bases, with 9 bases between them. The CDR3 coding sequence is TGCAGTGCTAGGGGACCTGGCTCCTACGAGCAGTACTTC. It yields the protein CSARGPGSYEQYF.

This clonotype was detected only a few times. This beta chain is a stray read from a library made for alpha chains; its abundance is not meaningful. The J gene is TRBJ2-3, the V gene TRBV7-3; the D is unclear. CDR1 and CDR2 from the germline V gene are SGHTA and FQGTGA. V shed 5 bases and J shed 6 bases, with 12 bases lying between them. The CDR3 is 13 amino acids. As DNA, the CDR3 is TGTGCCAGCAGCCTTGATCCACTGGATACGCAGTATTTT. As protein: CASSLDPLDTQYF.

This clonotype was detected only a few times. A library made for alpha chains picked up this beta chain off target, so its size means little. V is TRBV3-1 and J is TRBJ2-7; D ambiguous. The CDR3 loop spans 13 amino acids. Trimming shortened V by 5 bases and J by 1 base, and 9 bases separated the two germline ends. Germline CDR1 is LGHDT and CDR2 is YNNKEL (reference sequence). CDR3 nucleotides: TGTGCCAGCAGCGGCCCGACATCCTACGAGCAGTACTTC. As protein: CASSGPTSYEQYF.

Regarding this clonotype: This beta chain turned up in a library designed for alpha chains; as an off-target read, its abundance says little. The gene calls are TRBV18 and TRBJ1-6; D not resolved. Trimming removed 3 bases at V and 1 base at J, with 10 bases between. This CDR3 is 16 amino acids long. Germline V gene sequence: CDR1 KGHSH, CDR2 LQKENI. The CDR3 coding sequence is TGTGCCAGCTCACCGATACAGAGGTCCTATAATTCACCCCTCCACTTT. Protein: CASSPIQRSYNSPLHF.

Comments on this clonotype: Because this beta chain is a stray read in a library intended to capture alpha chains, its abundance should not be given much weight. The rearrangement joins TRBV4-2 to TRBJ2-3, with TRBD2 identical over 7 bases. Losses at the gene ends were 0 bases for V and 12 bases for J; bases not matched to a gene: 3. Germline V gives CDR1 LGHNA, CDR2 YNFKEQ. The CDR3 totals 12 residues. CDR3 amino acids: CASSQDGGGQYF. The CDR3 DNA follows: TGTGCCAGCAGCCAAGATGGGGGGGGTCAGTATTTT.

The count of this clonotype is one. At one end, the junction sequence differs from germline, possibly due to a read error. The size of this beta chain means little, since it is a stray read in a library made for alpha chains. The chain links TRBV7-9 to TRBJ2-3, with D maybe TRBD1 (5 bases). Germline V gene lookup returns CDR1 SEHNR and CDR2 FQNEAQ (reference sequence). This CDR3 contains 14 residues. CDR3 protein: CVSRQSGPPDTQYF. DNA for the CDR3: TGTGTCAGCAGACAGTCAGGACCACCAGATACGCAGTATTTT.

In the case of this clonotype: This beta chain is an unintended read in a library built for alpha chains; its size means little. This chain joins TRBV20-1 and TRBJ1-1; TRBD1 aligns across 11 bases. The J segment lost 4 bases and the V segment lost 6 bases, leaving 13 bases of the junction unmatched. Germline CDR1 and CDR2: DFQATT and SNEGSKA (reference sequence). CDR3 size: 16 residues. CDR3 nucleotides: TGCAGTGCGAAAAGGACAGGGGGCATAGGGGGCACTGAAGCTTTCTTT. As protein: CSAKRTGGIGGTEAFF.

Details on this clonotype: Found in a library prepared for alpha chains, this beta chain is an off-target read, and its abundance has little meaning. The chain has TRBV4-2 and TRBJ2-7, with 7 bases that match TRBD2. The J segment lost 5 bases and the V segment lost 4 bases, leaving 11 bases of the junction unmatched. The CDR3 runs 15 residues. CDR1 and CDR2 (germline): LGHNA, YNFKEQ. CDR3 nucleotide sequence: TGTGCCAGCAGCCTAACGCGGGGGTGGGGAGACGAGCAGTACTTC. This translates into CASSLTRGWGDEQYF.

Details on this clonotype: Being off target in a library aimed at alpha chains, this beta chain has a size of little meaning. The chain employs TRBV12-5 and TRBJ2-5; the match to TRBD1 covers 8 bases. With V trimmed by 5 bases and J by 5 bases, 7 bases remained unmatched. The CDR3 covers 14 residues. Germline loops: CDR1 LGHNT, CDR2 FRNRAP. CDR3 sequence: CASGTRGQAETQYF. In DNA form, the CDR3 reads TGTGCTAGTGGTACCCGGGGACAGGCGGAGACCCAGTACTTC.

This clonotype qualifies as large. Being off target in a library aimed at alpha chains, this beta chain has a size of little meaning. V is TRBV16 and J is TRBJ2-3; 11 nucleotides match TRBD2. CDR3 length: 14 residues. The germline CDR1 and CDR2 sequences are KGHSY and FQNENV. Unmatched junction bases numbered 1, after V lost 4 bases and J lost 4 bases. The CDR3 nucleotides are TGTGCCAGCAGCCGACTAGCGGGGCCAGATACGCAGTATTTT. This codes for CASSRLAGPDTQYF.

A note on this clonotype: The library was built for alpha chains, so this beta chain is an off-target read and its size means little. The V call is TRBV5-4, the J call TRBJ1-1; perhaps TRBD1 as D (5 bases). Germline values: CDR1 SGHNT, CDR2 YYREEE (reference sequence). V was trimmed by 2 bases and J by 2 bases, leaving 7 bases between them. The CDR3 covers 13 residues. CDR3 sequence reads: CASSFDRNTEAFF. CDR3 nucleotides: TGTGCCAGCAGCTTTGACAGAAACACTGAAGCTTTCTTT. Together with reference TRBV5-4 and TRBJ1-1, the CDR3 gives the full variable domain: ETGVTQSPTHLIKTRGQQVTLRCSSQSGHNTVSWYQQALGQGPQFIFQYYREEENGRGNFPPRFSGLQFPNYSSELNVNALELDDSALYLCASSFDRNTEAFFGQGTRLTVV.

This clonotype has more than one count but fewer than ten. The size of this beta chain means little, since it is a stray read in a library made for alpha chains. The rearrangement links TRBV7-9 to TRBJ2-2; D may be TRBD2 (6 bases). From germline, CDR1 is SEHNR and CDR2 FQNEAQ (reference sequence). The CDR3 sequence is 14 residues long. The V end was cut by 5 bases, the J end by 4 bases, with 11 bases between. CDR3 protein: CASSHYSGTGELFF. The CDR3 DNA reads as TGTGCCAGCAGCCATTATAGCGGCACCGGGGAGCTGTTTTTT.

This clonotype has more than one count but fewer than ten. Found in a library prepared for alpha chains, this beta chain is an off-target read, and its abundance has little meaning. The CDR3 region is CAWSDYDRDSQFF. The CDR3 DNA reads as TGTGCCTGGAGTGACTACGACCGGGACAGTCAGTTCTTC. This chain links TRBV30 with TRBJ2-1, with 7 bases aligning to TRBD1. With V trimmed by 1 base and J by 13 bases, 10 bases remained unmatched. This CDR3 is 13 amino acids long. Germline V gives CDR1 GTSNPN, CDR2 SVGIG (reference sequence).

A remark on this clonotype: A library prepared for alpha chains yielded this beta chain as an off-target read; its size is of little meaning. The chain is built from TRBV29-1 and TRBJ2-6; a weak D match, TRBD1 (6 bases). CDR3 length: 14 residues. CDR1 is SQVTM and CDR2 is ANQGSEA in the germline V gene. V dropped 4 bases and J dropped 4 bases, with 11 bases sitting between them. CDR3 in amino acids: CSVGTAGGANVLTF. The CDR3 nucleotides read TGCAGCGTTGGGACAGCTGGAGGGGCCAACGTCCTGACTTTC.

On this clonotype itself: This beta chain is an unintended read in a library built for alpha chains; its size means little. The V call is TRBV7-9, the J call TRBJ2-3; a weak D match, TRBD1 (5 bases). The CDR3 runs 13 residues. Trimming shortened V by 5 bases and J by 0 bases, and 6 bases separated the two germline ends. From germline, CDR1 is SEHNR and CDR2 FQNEAQ (reference sequence). The CDR3 coding sequence is TGTGCCAGCAGCCGACAGAGCACAGATACGCAGTATTTT. Protein: CASSRQSTDTQYF.

As regards this clonotype: Little can be read into the size of this beta chain, an off-target read in a library designed for alpha chains. The rearrangement links TRBV11-2 to TRBJ2-1; D is unclear. Trimming removed 1 base at V and 1 base at J, with 11 bases between. This CDR3 comprises 16 residues. Looked up from germline, CDR1 is SGHAT and CDR2 is FQNNGV. CDR3: CASSLGSVVSYNEQFF. Written as DNA, the CDR3 is TGTGCCAGCAGCTTAGGATCTGTGGTGTCCTACAATGAGCAGTTCTTC.

In its sample, this clonotype was seen a few times. This beta chain was picked up by a library intended for alpha chains and is off target, so its count carries little meaning. The V call is TRBV7-3, the J call TRBJ2-2; a weak D match, TRBD2 (5 bases). This CDR3 has 15 amino acids. Germline CDR1 and CDR2: SGHTA and FQGTGA. Trimming shortened V by 3 bases and J by 1 base, and 9 bases separated the two germline ends. The CDR3 DNA sequence: TGTGCCAGCAGCTTGAACGGAGGGAACACCGGGGAGCTGTTTTTT. The encoded protein is CASSLNGGNTGELFF.

A note on this clonotype: Because this beta chain is a stray read in a library intended to capture alpha chains, its abundance should not be given much weight. The chain combines TRBV5-4 with TRBJ1-6, with TRBD1 matching over 7 bases. The germline gives CDR1 SGHNT, CDR2 YYREEE (reference sequence). V gave up 2 bases and J gave up 8 bases; unmatched junction bases: 4. The length of the CDR3 is 14 residues. The DNA of the CDR3 is TGTGCCAGCAGCTTTGGTCAGGGGGATTCACCCCTCCACTTT. This encodes CASSFGQGDSPLHF.